The clone carrying this T cell receptor (beta chain) was counted only a few times. This sample is drawn from a study of early T cells in non-severe SARS-CoV-2 infection. The germline V gene has CDR1 MGHDK and CDR2 SYGVNS. V was pared by 6 bases and J by 4 bases, with 8 bases of the junction left unmatched. This CDR3 region has 14 residues. The TCR library protocol was used to attach unique molecular identifiers. These identifiers were attached to individual cDNA molecules. MiXCR was run by TCRdb on the 5' RACE reads, yielding one entry per CDR3 protein. There are 100,000 to 130,000 distinct CDR3 sequences in the sample; 8.5% to 14% occur only once, and around 8% lies in the top ten.

Sequences were obtained from whole blood. The rearrangement uses TRBV25-1 and TRBJ2-7; 8 bases are a match to TRBD1. The receptor was derived from an adult who was a healthcare worker with PCR-confirmed SARS-CoV-2 infection or an uninfected control (not recorded which). Here the CDR3 DNA reads TGTGCCAGCAGGGGGACAGGCCTGCTATACGAGCAGTACTTC. It translates to CASRGTGLLYEQYF.